This T cell receptor (beta chain) emerged from a study of cytomegalovirus exposure and HLA in healthy donors. Data came from immunoSEQ multiplex PCR; TCRdb stores just in-frame clones and leaves some out. The sample contains under 200,000 clones, roughly 90% of which appear only once. In the case of this clone: Its antigen is unidentified.

Germline V lookup: CDR1 SGHTA, CDR2 FQGTGA. Trimming pared 2 bases from V and 2 bases from J, leaving 6 bases between. The CDR3 runs to 13 residues. Whole-study results and caveats: Published work reported that the classifier diagnosed cytomegalovirus status with high specificity and sensitivity.

Sample: PBMCs. The receptor comes from a man younger than 30 in good health and CMV-seropositive. This chain uses TRBV7-3 with TRBJ1-2; D perhaps matches TRBD1 (6 bases). The chain's CDR3 is CASSLQGNYGYTF. As DNA, the CDR3 is TGTGCCAGCAGCTTACAGGGGAACTATGGCTACACCTTC.